This T cell receptor (beta chain) was captured in a study of CXCR3-negative and CXCR3-positive naive CD8 T cells. Broader study findings: Against CXCR3-negative naive cells, CXCR3-positive naive cells showed more hydrophobic TRB CDR3s. CXCR3 levels fell partly with cryopreservation; most assays relied on fresh PBMCs. For naive cells, CXCR3-negative and CXCR3-positive subsets had similar TRBV-TRBJ usage; for memory cells, usage differed.

cDNA libraries for TRB were generated by 5' RACE incorporating UMI labels. TCRdb re-called the 5' RACE reads; every CDR3 protein appears as one record, without DNA. This table lists fewer than 90,000 distinct CDR3 sequences. Among CD8+ T cells, naive ones were CD45RO-CCR7+CD27+CD95-. The CDR3 has 14 residues. Looked up from germline, CDR1 is SEHNR and CDR2 is FQNEAQ (reference sequence). A remark on this clonotype: Its antigen remains unidentified.

The rearrangement joins TRBV7-9 to TRBJ2-1; TCRdb's D gene call, TRBD2, goes unchecked for lack of DNA. The TCR originated in a human donor in good health. Some clones in this sample may be carry-over from other donors' samples. Material for sequencing was naive CXCR3+ CD8+ T cells from blood. Subset in this sample: CD45RO-CCR7+CD27+CD95- naive CD8+ T cells expressing CXCR3 (TNR3+). The CDR3 loop reads CASTPVEGTNEQFF.